This is a list of T cell receptor beta chains from one sample in a study of beta chain features in type 1 diabetes. Only in-frame clones appear in the TCRdb table, and some are missing; sequencing was by immunoSEQ multiplex PCR. The sample includes about 290,000 clones, 8% of them seen just once. Sequencing was done on a sample of central memory CD4+ T cells from blood. The receptors shown here come from a woman under 30 in good health. The CDR3 runs from the conserved cysteine through the conserved F or W.

CDR3aa,v_gene,j_gene
CASSLRGQGAKNIQYF,TRBV28,TRBJ2-4
CASSPSSGNTIYF,TRBV7-2,TRBJ1-3
CSVDGRGGDTQYF,TRBV29-1,TRBJ2-3
CASSFGGGSGLAKNIQYF,TRBV7-9,TRBJ2-4
CASSDSYGYTF,TRBV6-4,TRBJ1-2
CASIRNCAEGTRPSYEQYF,TRBV10-1,NA
CASSLFRGTDTQYF,TRBV27,TRBJ2-3
CASSQVQANTEAFF,TRBV4-3,TRBJ1-1
CASSARQSFNSPLHF,TRBV9,TRBJ1-6
CASRVAPYQETQYF,TRBV28,TRBJ2-5
CASSPGAVRETQYF,TRBV5-1,TRBJ2-5
CASSQDLGALRGGYTF,TRBV4-1,TRBJ1-2
CASSVGERGNEQFF,TRBV9,TRBJ2-1
CASSRDRGKRNTEAFF,TRBV5-1,TRBJ1-1
CASSEEAGGRPGEGTQYF,TRBV25-1,TRBJ2-3
CASSLSGGAANEQFF,TRBV7-8,TRBJ2-1
CSGRDRADGYTF,TRBV29-1,TRBJ1-2
CASSQGRTSGTEQYF,TRBV4-2,TRBJ2-7
CASSSHTSGANVLTF,TRBV28,TRBJ2-6
CSGLLAGGADTQYF,TRBV29-1,TRBJ2-3
CATKGGTSGRYNEQFF,TRBV5-1,TRBJ2-1
CSVARGGQTEQFF,TRBV29-1,TRBJ2-1
CASSEGDADQPQHF,TRBV2,TRBJ1-5
CASRSLGGRYGYTF,TRBV6-5,TRBJ1-2
CASSVADRGWANEKLFF,TRBV9,TRBJ1-4
CATRGRLRFDQYF,TRBV28,TRBJ2-7
CASSFPGQGGRNQPQHF,TRBV27,TRBJ1-5
CASRKTAIGELFF,TRBV6-1,TRBJ2-2
CASSQVGQGNTEAFF,TRBV14,TRBJ1-1
CASTQYTGELFF,TRBV2,TRBJ2-2
CAIGRTAGANVLTF,TRBV11-3,TRBJ2-6
CASSYSIYGYTF,TRBV6-5,TRBJ1-2
CASSLGTGHTEAFF,TRBV5-1,TRBJ1-1
CASARQSSTDTQYF,TRBV27,TRBJ2-3
CASSHGFEQYF,TRBV14,TRBJ2-7
CASSLRDTQYF,TRBV6-1,TRBJ2-3
CASSLSPGLAGAGELFF,TRBV7-7,TRBJ2-2
CASSLGLAGESDTQYF,TRBV7-9,TRBJ2-3
CASPPELGGGTGANVLTF,TRBV7-8,TRBJ2-6
CASSLRRSTEAFF,TRBV27,TRBJ1-1
CAWSVSGKGGYTF,TRBV30,TRBJ1-2
CASNPSGRQGTGELFF,TRBV6-6,TRBJ2-2
CASSQTGGQFF,TRBV5-6,TRBJ2-1